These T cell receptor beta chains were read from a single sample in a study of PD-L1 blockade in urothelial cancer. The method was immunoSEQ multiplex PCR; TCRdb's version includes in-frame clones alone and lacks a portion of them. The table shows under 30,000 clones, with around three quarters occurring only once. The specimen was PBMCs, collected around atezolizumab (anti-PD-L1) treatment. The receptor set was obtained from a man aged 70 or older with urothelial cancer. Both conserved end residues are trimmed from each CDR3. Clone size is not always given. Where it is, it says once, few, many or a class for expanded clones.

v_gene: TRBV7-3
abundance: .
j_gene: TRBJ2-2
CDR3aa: ASSLLGNTGELF

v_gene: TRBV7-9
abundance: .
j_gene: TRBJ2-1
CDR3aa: ASSLKGLAGYNEQF

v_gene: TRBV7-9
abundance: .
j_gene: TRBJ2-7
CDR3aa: ASSLAFPGSEQY

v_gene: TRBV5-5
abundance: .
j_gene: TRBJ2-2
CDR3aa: ASSLGTTKRGGELF

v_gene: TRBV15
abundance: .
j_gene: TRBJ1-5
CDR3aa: ATSRDPIGSGGNQPQH

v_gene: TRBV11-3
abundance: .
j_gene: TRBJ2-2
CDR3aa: ASSLEAGTNTGELF

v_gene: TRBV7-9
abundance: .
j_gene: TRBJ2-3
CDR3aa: ASSSGAVAGVQADTQY

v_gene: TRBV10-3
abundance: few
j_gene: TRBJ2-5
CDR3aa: AISESLRTRGETQY

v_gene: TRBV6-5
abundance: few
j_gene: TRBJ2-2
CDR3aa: ASSYSQGGGELF

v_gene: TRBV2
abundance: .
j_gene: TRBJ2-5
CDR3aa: ASSETSGETQY

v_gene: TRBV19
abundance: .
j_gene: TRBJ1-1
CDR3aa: ASSIATGGNTEAF

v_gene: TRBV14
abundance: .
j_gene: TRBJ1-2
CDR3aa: ASSQDPPGRAYGYT

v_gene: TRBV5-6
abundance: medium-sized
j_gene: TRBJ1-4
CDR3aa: ASSFTTGGETNEKLF

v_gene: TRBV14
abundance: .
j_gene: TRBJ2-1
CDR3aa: ASSRTGGYNEQF

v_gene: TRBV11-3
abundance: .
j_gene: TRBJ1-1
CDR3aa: ASSFATGGAGTEAF

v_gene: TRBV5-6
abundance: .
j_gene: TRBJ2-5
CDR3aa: ASSLWPGVKTQY

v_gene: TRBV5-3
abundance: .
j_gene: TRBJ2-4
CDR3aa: ARSPGGGALLTKNIQY

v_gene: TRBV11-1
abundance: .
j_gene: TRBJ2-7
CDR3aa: ASSLTGTHYEQY

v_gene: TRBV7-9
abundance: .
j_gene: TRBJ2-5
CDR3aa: ASSLAGPYQETQY

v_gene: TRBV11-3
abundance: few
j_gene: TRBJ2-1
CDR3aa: ASSLEASNEQF

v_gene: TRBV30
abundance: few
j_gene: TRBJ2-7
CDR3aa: ACRGLYEQY

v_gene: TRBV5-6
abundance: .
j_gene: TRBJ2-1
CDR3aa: ASSLELWESSYNEQF

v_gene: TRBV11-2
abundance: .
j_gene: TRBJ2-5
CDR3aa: ASSRDRARETQY

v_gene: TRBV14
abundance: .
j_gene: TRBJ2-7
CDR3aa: ASSLQEGLAGDYEQY

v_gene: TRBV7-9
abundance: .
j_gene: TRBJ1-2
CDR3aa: ASSLLQGNYGYT

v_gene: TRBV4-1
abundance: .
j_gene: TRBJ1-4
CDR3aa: ASSQEEQGREKLF

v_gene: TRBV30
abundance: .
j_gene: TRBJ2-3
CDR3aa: AWSVLSGSWADTQY

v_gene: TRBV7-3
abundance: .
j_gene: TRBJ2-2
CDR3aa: AVDRGTGELF

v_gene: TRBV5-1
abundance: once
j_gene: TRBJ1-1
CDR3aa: ASSRSGDPNTEAF

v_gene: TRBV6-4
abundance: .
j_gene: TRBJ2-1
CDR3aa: ASSDPEDRVPYNEQF

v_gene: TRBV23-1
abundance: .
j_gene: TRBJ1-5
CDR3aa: ASSQSIEQRNSNQPQH

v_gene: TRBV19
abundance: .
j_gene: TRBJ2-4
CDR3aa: ASSRLAGDVLAKNIQY

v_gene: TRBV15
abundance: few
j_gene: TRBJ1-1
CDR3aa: ATGGANTEAF

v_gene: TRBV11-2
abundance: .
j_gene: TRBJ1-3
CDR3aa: ASSPGQGLSYTIY

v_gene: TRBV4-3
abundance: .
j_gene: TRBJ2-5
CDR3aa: ASSQRHQGALVTQY

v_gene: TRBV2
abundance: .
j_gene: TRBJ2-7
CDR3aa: ASSINLTSEQY

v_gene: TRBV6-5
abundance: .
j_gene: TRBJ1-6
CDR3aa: ASSPTGFSPLH

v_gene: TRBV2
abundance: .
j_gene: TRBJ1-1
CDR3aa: ASSQRQGGTF

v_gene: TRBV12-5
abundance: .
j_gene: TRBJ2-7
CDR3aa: ASGSTGEQY

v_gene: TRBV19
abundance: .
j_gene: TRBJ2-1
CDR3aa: ASSLDREVQF

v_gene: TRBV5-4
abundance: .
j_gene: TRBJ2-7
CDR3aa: ASSFPRGDSYEQY

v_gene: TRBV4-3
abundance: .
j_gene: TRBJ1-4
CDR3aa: ASSQERQLLNEKLF

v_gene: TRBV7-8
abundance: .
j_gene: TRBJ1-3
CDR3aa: ASSLYSGDGNTIY

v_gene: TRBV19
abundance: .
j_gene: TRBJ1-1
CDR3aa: ASSTGANTEAF

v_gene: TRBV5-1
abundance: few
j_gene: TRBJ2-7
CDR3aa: ASSFGQGRYEQY

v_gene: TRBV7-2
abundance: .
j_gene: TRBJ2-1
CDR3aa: ASSLTSGGAISSYNEQF

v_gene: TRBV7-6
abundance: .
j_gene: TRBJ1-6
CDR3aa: ASSPSLRQGVYNSPLH

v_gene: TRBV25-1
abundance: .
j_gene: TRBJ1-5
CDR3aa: ASSGQGGQPQH

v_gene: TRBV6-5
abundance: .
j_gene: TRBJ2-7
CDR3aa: ASSYFGGGASYEQY

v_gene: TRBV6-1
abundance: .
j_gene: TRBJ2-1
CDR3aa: ASSHLATFI

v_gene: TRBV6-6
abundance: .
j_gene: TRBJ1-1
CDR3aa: ASSWGDTEAF

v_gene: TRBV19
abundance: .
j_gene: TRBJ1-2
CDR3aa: ASSPGTGGTGGYT

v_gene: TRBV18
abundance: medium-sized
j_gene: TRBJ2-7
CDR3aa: ASSPAAGLPSYEQY